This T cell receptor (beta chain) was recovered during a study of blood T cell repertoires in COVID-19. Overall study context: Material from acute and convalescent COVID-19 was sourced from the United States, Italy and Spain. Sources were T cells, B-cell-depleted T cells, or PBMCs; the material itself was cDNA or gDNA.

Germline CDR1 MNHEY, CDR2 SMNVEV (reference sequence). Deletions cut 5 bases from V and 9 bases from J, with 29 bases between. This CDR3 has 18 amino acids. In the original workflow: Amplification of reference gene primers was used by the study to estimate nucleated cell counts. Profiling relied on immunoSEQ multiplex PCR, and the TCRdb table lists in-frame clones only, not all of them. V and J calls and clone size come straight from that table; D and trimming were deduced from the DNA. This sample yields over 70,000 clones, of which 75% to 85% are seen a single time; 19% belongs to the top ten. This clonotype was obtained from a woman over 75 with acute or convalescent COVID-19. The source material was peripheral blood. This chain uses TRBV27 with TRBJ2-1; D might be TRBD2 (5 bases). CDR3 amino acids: CASSPRDRTRTMFGEQFF. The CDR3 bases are TGTGCCAGCAGTCCTCGAGATAGAACTAGAACTATGTTCGGTGAGCAGTTCTTC.